Listed below are T cell receptor beta chains from one sample, sequenced in a study of CXCR3-negative and CXCR3-positive naive CD8 T cells. TCRdb re-called the 5' RACE reads; every CDR3 protein appears as one record, without DNA. This repertoire includes about 130,000 distinct CDR3 sequences. The sequenced sample was naive CXCR3+ CD8+ T cells from blood. These receptors were taken from a human donor in good health. Some clones in this sample may be carry-over from other donors' samples. Each CDR3 is given with its conserved first and last residue.

TRBJ1-4,TRBV6-6,CASIYPDRGNEKLFF
TRBJ1-1,TRBV27,CASSLSLGGKAFF
TRBJ2-2,TRBV6-5,CASSYSSTGELFF
TRBJ1-5,TRBV7-2,CASSLLSGNQPQHF
TRBJ1-1,TRBV20-1,CSVIWGGEAFF
TRBJ1-1,TRBV27,CASRVLGGTEAFF
TRBJ2-3,TRBV11-2,CASSLETVAWDTQYF
TRBJ2-7,TRBV14,CASSQDSFLEQYF
TRBJ2-3,TRBV20-1,CSASSAGRGDTQYF
TRBJ2-4,TRBV21-1,CASVLGVAKNIQYF